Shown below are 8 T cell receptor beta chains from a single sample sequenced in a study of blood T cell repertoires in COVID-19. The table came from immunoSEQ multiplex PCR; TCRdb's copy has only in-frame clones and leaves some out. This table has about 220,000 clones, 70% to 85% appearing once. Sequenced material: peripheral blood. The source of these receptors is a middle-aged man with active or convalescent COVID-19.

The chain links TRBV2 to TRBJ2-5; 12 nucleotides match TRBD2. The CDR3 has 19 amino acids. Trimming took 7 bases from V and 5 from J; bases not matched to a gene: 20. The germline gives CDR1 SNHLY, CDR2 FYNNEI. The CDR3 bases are TGTGCCAGCAACTACCGGGACAGGGTAACTAGCGGGAGGTTGGAGACCCAGTACTTC. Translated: CASNYRDRVTSGRLETQYF.

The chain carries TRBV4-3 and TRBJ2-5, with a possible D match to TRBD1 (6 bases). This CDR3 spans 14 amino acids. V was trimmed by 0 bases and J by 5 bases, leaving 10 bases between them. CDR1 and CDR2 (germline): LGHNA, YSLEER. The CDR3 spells CASSQDLQGETQYF. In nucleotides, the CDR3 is TGCGCCAGCAGCCAAGATTTACAGGGCGAGACCCAGTACTTC.

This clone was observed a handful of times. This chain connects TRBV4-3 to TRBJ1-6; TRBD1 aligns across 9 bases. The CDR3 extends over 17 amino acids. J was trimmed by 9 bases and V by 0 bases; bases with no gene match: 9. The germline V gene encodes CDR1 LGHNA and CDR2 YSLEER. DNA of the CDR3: TGCGCCAGCAGCCAAGATATAGGGCGACAGGGGGGTTCACCCCTCCACTTT. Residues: CASSQDIGRQGGSPLHF.

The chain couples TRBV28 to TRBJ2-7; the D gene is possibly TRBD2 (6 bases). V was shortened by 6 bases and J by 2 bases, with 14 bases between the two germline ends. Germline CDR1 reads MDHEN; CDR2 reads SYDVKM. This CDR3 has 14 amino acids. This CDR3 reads CASSMSGRPYEQYF. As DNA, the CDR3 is TGTGCCAGCAGCATGTCAGGGAGGCCCTACGAGCAGTACTTC.

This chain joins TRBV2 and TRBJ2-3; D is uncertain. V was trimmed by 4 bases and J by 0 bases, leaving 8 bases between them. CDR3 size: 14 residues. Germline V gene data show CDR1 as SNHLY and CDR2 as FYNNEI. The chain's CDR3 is CASSGRLSTDTQYF. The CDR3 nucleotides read TGTGCCAGCAGTGGGCGGTTGAGCACAGATACGCAGTATTTT.

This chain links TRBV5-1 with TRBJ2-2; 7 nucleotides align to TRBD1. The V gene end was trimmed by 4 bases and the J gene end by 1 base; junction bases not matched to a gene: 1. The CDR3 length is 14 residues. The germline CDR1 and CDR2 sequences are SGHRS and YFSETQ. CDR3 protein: CASSRDRNTGELFF. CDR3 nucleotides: TGCGCCAGCAGCCGGGACAGGAACACCGGGGAGCTGTTTTTT.

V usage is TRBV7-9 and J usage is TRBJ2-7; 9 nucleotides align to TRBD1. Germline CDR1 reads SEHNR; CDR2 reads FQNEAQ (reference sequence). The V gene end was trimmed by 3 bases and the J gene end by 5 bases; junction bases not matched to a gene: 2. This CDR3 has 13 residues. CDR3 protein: CASSLGQGNEQYV. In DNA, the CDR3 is TGTGCCAGCAGCTTGGGACAGGGCAACGAGCAGTACGTC.

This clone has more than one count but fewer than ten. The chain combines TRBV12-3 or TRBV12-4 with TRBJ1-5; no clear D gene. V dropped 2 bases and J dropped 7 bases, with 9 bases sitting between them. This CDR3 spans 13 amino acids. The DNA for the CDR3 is TGTGCCAGCAGTTTAAATCCGGAGCAGCCCCAGCATTTT. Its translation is CASSLNPEQPQHF.